One T cell receptor beta chain is described in this entry. Its antigen is unidentified. This specimen comes from a study of Ad26.COV2.S vaccination and SARS-CoV-2 variants. Study in general: The donor belonged to the COV1001 Ad26.COV2.S trial arm. General observations from the study: People who got the vaccine had more spike-specific TCR breadth than people who got placebo.

This sample's treatment: approximately 18 received Ad26.COV2.S at low or high dose, single or two shots; 5 received placebo; per-sample allocation not given. Specimens were obtained on day 63 following the first vaccine or placebo injection. Using immunoSEQ multiplex PCR, the repertoire was profiled, and TCRdb retains in-frame clones only, with some absent. Counted here are about 680,000 clones, approximately 88% occurring once; the ten biggest clones make up around 1.4%. CDR1 and CDR2 (germline): SQVTM, ANQGSEA. The CDR3 is made up of 15 amino acids. V dropped 0 bases and J dropped 1 base, with 11 bases sitting between them.

The V call is TRBV29-1, the J call TRBJ2-3; D might be TRBD2 (5 bases). This TCR was recovered from a person aged 18-60 years who received the Ad26.COV2.S COVID-19 vaccine or a placebo. The sample here was peripheral blood, taken in a trial of Ad26.COV2.S vaccine versus placebo. The CDR3, as DNA: TGCAGCGTTGAAGATTATATGCGGGGCACAGATACGCAGTATTTT. Translation: CSVEDYMRGTDTQYF.